This is a list of T cell receptor beta chains from one sample in a study of T cell responses to AZD1222 COVID-19 vaccine. Profiling relied on immunoSEQ multiplex PCR, and the TCRdb table lists in-frame clones only, not all of them. The sample records 85,000 to 130,000 clones, 85% to 90% being singletons. This sample comprised peripheral blood, obtained on day 0 of AZD1222 vaccination. All receptors derive from an adult in good health. The CDR3 runs from the conserved cysteine through the conserved F or W. A D gene is named only where the DNA matches it firmly. Clone size, where shown, is once, few, many, or a class for clones that have expanded.

abundance: .; j_gene: TRBJ2-2; d_gene: TRBD2; v_gene: TRBV6-2/TRBV6-3; CDR3aa: CASSWEGTGSGNTGELFF; CDR3nt: TGTGCCAGCAGTTGGGAGGGGACCGGGAGTGGGAACACCGGGGAGCTGTTTTTT
abundance: .; j_gene: TRBJ2-3; d_gene: TRBD1; v_gene: TRBV30; CDR3aa: CAWGQGATDTQYF; CDR3nt: TGTGCCTGGGGACAGGGGGCAACAGATACGCAGTATTTT
abundance: .; j_gene: TRBJ1-1; d_gene: TRBD1; v_gene: TRBV4-2; CDR3aa: CASSYGQGAEAFF; CDR3nt: TGTGCCAGCAGCTATGGACAGGGGGCCGAAGCTTTCTTT
abundance: .; j_gene: TRBJ1-1; d_gene: TRBD1; v_gene: TRBV30; CDR3aa: CAWSTHRGRTEAFF; CDR3nt: TGTGCCTGGAGTACACACAGGGGAAGGACTGAAGCTTTCTTT
abundance: .; j_gene: TRBJ1-5; d_gene: .; v_gene: TRBV19; CDR3aa: CASSTQGSNQPQHF; CDR3nt: TGTGCCAGTAGTACCCAGGGTAGCAATCAGCCCCAGCATTTT
abundance: .; j_gene: TRBJ2-7; d_gene: .; v_gene: TRBV28; CDR3aa: CASRGGPHPYSYEQYF; CDR3nt: TGTGCCAGCAGGGGGGGACCCCACCCTTACTCCTACGAGCAGTACTTC
abundance: .; j_gene: TRBJ1-1; d_gene: .; v_gene: TRBV27; CDR3aa: CASSFRRDTEAFF; CDR3nt: TGTGCCAGCAGTTTCAGGAGGGACACTGAAGCTTTCTTT
abundance: .; j_gene: TRBJ1-1; d_gene: .; v_gene: TRBV24-1; CDR3aa: CASSRDTEAFF; CDR3nt: TGTGCCAGTAGCCGGGACACTGAAGCTTTCTTT
abundance: .; j_gene: TRBJ2-3; d_gene: .; v_gene: TRBV10-3; CDR3aa: CAISESSLNTDTQYF; CDR3nt: TGTGCCATCAGTGAGTCGAGTTTAAACACAGATACGCAGTATTTT
abundance: .; j_gene: TRBJ2-2; d_gene: TRBD2; v_gene: TRBV6-4; CDR3aa: CASSAGLAGGTGELFF; CDR3nt: TGTGCCAGCAGCGCCGGACTAGCGGGGGGCACCGGGGAGCTGTTTTTT
abundance: .; j_gene: TRBJ1-5; d_gene: .; v_gene: TRBV3-1/TRBV3-2; CDR3aa: CASSQGFGNQPQHF; CDR3nt: TGTGCCAGCAGCCAAGGTTTTGGCAATCAGCCCCAGCATTTT
abundance: .; j_gene: TRBJ2-7; d_gene: TRBD2; v_gene: TRBV7-9; CDR3aa: CASSLLGTRKAYEQYF; CDR3nt: TGTGCCAGCAGCTTATTGGGGACTAGGAAGGCCTACGAGCAGTACTTC
abundance: .; j_gene: TRBJ1-1; d_gene: .; v_gene: TRBV19; CDR3aa: CASSPNRVLWTEAFF; CDR3nt: TGTGCCAGTAGTCCAAACAGGGTTCTGTGGACTGAAGCTTTCTTT
abundance: .; j_gene: TRBJ2-1; d_gene: .; v_gene: TRBV9; CDR3aa: CASSDGYSGNEQFF; CDR3nt: TGTGCCAGCAGCGACGGATACTCGGGCAATGAGCAGTTCTTC
abundance: .; j_gene: TRBJ2-3; d_gene: TRBD2; v_gene: TRBV30; CDR3aa: CAWSRASGRDTQYF; CDR3nt: TGTGCCTGGAGTCGGGCTAGCGGGAGGGATACGCAGTATTTT
abundance: .; j_gene: TRBJ2-1; d_gene: .; v_gene: TRBV5-1; CDR3aa: CASSLRGGGSNEQFF; CDR3nt: TGCGCCAGCAGCTTGAGGGGTGGTGGAAGCAATGAGCAGTTCTTC
abundance: once; j_gene: TRBJ2-7; d_gene: .; v_gene: TRBV29-1; CDR3aa: CSVEGANYEQYF; CDR3nt: TGCAGCGTTGAAGGGGCGAACTACGAGCAGTACTTC
abundance: .; j_gene: TRBJ1-1; d_gene: .; v_gene: TRBV18; CDR3aa: CASSPQVNTEAFF; CDR3nt: TGTGCCAGCTCACCACAGGTTAACACTGAAGCTTTCTTT
abundance: .; j_gene: TRBJ1-1; d_gene: .; v_gene: TRBV7-9; CDR3aa: CASSLLLGNTEAFF; CDR3nt: TGTGCCAGCAGCTTACTCCTCGGGAACACTGAAGCTTTCTTT
abundance: once; j_gene: TRBJ1-5; d_gene: TRBD1; v_gene: TRBV6-5; CDR3aa: CASRGTASNQPQHF; CDR3nt: TGTGCCAGCAGAGGGACAGCTAGCAATCAGCCCCAGCATTTT
abundance: .; j_gene: TRBJ2-3; d_gene: TRBD2; v_gene: TRBV9; CDR3aa: CASSTSGIDADTQYF; CDR3nt: TGTGCCAGCAGCACTAGCGGGATTGACGCAGATACGCAGTATTTT
abundance: .; j_gene: TRBJ1-4; d_gene: TRBD1; v_gene: TRBV5-1; CDR3aa: CASSVTGTGREKLFF; CDR3nt: TGCGCCAGCAGCGTTACCGGGACAGGGCGGGAAAAACTGTTTTTT
abundance: .; j_gene: TRBJ1-1; d_gene: .; v_gene: TRBV5-1; CDR3aa: CATRGPYTEAFF; CDR3nt: TGCGCCACCAGGGGTCCCTACACTGAAGCTTTCTTT
abundance: .; j_gene: TRBJ2-2; d_gene: .; v_gene: TRBV2; CDR3aa: CASSEETAHGELFF; CDR3nt: TGTGCCAGCAGTGAGGAGACCGCGCACGGGGAGCTGTTTTTT
abundance: .; j_gene: TRBJ2-1; d_gene: .; v_gene: TRBV9; CDR3aa: CASSVGGRTRSYNEQFF; CDR3nt: TGTGCCAGCAGCGTAGGGGGGAGGACCCGCTCCTACAATGAGCAGTTCTTC
abundance: .; j_gene: TRBJ2-3; d_gene: TRBD1; v_gene: TRBV19; CDR3aa: CASSSRQGQAVTDTQYF; CDR3nt: TGTGCCAGTAGTTCCCGACAGGGGCAGGCGGTGACAGATACGCAGTATTTT
abundance: .; j_gene: TRBJ2-7; d_gene: TRBD1; v_gene: TRBV7-9; CDR3aa: CASTTGQGNEQYF; CDR3nt: TGTGCCAGCACCACGGGACAGGGAAACGAGCAGTACTTC